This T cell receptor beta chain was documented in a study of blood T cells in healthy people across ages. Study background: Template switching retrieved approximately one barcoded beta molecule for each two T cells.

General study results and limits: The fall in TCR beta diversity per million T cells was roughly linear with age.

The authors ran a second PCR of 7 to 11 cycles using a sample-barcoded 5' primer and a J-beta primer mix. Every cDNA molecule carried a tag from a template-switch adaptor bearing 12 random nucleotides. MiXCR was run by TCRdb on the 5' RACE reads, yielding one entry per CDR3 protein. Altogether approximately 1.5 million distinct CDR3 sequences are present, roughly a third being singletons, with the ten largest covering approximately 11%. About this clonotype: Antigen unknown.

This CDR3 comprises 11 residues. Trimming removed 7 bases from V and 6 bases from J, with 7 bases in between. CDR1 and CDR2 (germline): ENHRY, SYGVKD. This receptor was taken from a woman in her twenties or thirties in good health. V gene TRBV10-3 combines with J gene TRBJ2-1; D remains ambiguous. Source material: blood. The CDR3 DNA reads TGTGCCATCACCGAGGCCAATGAGCAGTTCTTC. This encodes CAITEANEQFF.